The rows below give T cell receptor beta chains drawn from one sample of a study of blood T cell repertoires in COVID-19. Assay used: immunoSEQ multiplex PCR; TCRdb lists only in-frame clones, some missing. Here the sample spans some 180,000 clones, 70% to 90% being singletons. The material sequenced was peripheral blood. These receptors were collected from a man between 60 and 75 years old with active or convalescent COVID-19. CDR3s leave out the opening cysteine and the closing phenylalanine or tryptophan. Fields, in order: V gene, J gene, CDR3 protein.

v_gene: TRBV7-9
j_gene: TRBJ2-3
CDR3aa: ASSTPDQDTDTQY

v_gene: TRBV6-5
j_gene: TRBJ2-3
CDR3aa: ASSSWTGDTQY

v_gene: TRBV5-6
j_gene: TRBJ1-2
CDR3aa: ASSSQAHYGYT

v_gene: TRBV5-1
j_gene: TRBJ2-3
CDR3aa: ASSLVGSSGTQY

v_gene: TRBV5-1
j_gene: TRBJ2-5
CDR3aa: ASSFQDRTQETQY

v_gene: TRBV19
j_gene: TRBJ1-2
CDR3aa: ASRQDGYT

v_gene: TRBV10-3
j_gene: TRBJ2-7
CDR3aa: AISESRESYEQY

v_gene: TRBV18
j_gene: TRBJ2-3
CDR3aa: ASSRRDRANTDTQY

v_gene: TRBV14
j_gene: TRBJ2-6
CDR3aa: ASSQLGSGANVLT

v_gene: TRBV19
j_gene: TRBJ1-6
CDR3aa: ASSTQGVNSPLH